Listed below are T cell receptor beta chains from one sample, sequenced in a study of blood T cells in healthy people across ages. One entry per CDR3 protein results from TCRdb running MiXCR on the 5' RACE reads. There are about 730,000 distinct CDR3 sequences in the sample; approximately 39% occur only once, and under 25% lies in the top ten. Sequenced sample: blood. Receptors originate from a woman aged 55 to 70 in good health. Both conserved end residues are part of each CDR3. D genes are given only for firm matches. Clone size, where shown, is once, few, many, or a class for clones that have expanded.

cdr3_aa cdr3_nt j_call d_call v_call clone_size
CASSQEGRTGPGGDTQYF TGCGCCAGCAGCCAAGAGGGGAGGACAGGGCCGGGGGGAGATACGCAGTATTTT TRBJ2-3 NA TRBV4-3 NA
CASSSPRTSGGAGSSYNEQFF TGTGCCAGCAGCTCCCCTCGGACTAGCGGGGGGGCGGGTAGCTCCTACAATGAGCAGTTCTTC TRBJ2-1 TRBD2 TRBV7-6 few
CSASLDGDIQYF TGCAGTGCTAGTCTAGATGGGGACATTCAGTACTTC TRBJ2-4 NA TRBV20-1 NA
CASSPTDRNPGELFF TGTGCCAGCAGCCCCACAGACAGGAATCCCGGGGAGCTGTTTTTT TRBJ2-2 NA TRBV12-3/TRBV12-4 NA
CASSLNDRGGTDTQYF TGTGCCAGCAGCCTAAACGACAGGGGGGGCACAGATACGCAGTATTTT TRBJ2-3 TRBD1 TRBV7-3 once
CAISGSGENTDTQYF TGTGCCATCAGTGGTAGCGGGGAAAACACAGATACGCAGTATTTT TRBJ2-3 TRBD2 TRBV10-3 many
CSARGPGPSYEQYF TGCAGTGCTAGAGGACCGGGACCAAGCTACGAGCAGTACTTC TRBJ2-7 NA TRBV20-1 NA
CSARDLRESNQPQHF TGCAGTGCTAGAGATCTCAGGGAGAGCAATCAGCCCCAGCATTTT TRBJ1-5 NA TRBV20-1 NA
CASSSGTGLNEKLFF TGTGCCAGCAGTAGCGGGACAGGCCTAAATGAAAAACTGTTTTTT TRBJ1-4 TRBD1 TRBV12-3/TRBV12-4 NA
CSASIRDRGQSSYNEQFF TGCAGTGCTTCAATCCGGGACAGGGGGCAAAGCTCCTACAATGAGCAGTTCTTC TRBJ2-1 TRBD1 TRBV20-1 many
CASRMGLAGSYNEQFF TGTGCCAGCAGGATGGGACTAGCGGGATCCTACAATGAGCAGTTCTTC TRBJ2-1 TRBD2 TRBV28 NA
CASSASGRQFF TGTGCCAGCAGTGCAAGCGGGAGGCAGTTCTTC TRBJ2-1 TRBD2 TRBV2 few
CAITSTSGGRDERFF TGTGCCATCACTTCGACTAGCGGGGGCCGCGATGAGCGGTTCTTC TRBJ2-1 TRBD2 TRBV10-3 NA
CASSYFFGRATSNEQFF TGTGCCAGCAGTTACTTTTTCGGCAGGGCGACTTCTAATGAGCAGTTCTTC TRBJ2-1 NA TRBV6-2/TRBV6-3 NA
CSAQPRNEQFF TGCAGTGCCCAACCAAGAAATGAGCAGTTCTTC TRBJ2-1 NA TRBV20-1 NA